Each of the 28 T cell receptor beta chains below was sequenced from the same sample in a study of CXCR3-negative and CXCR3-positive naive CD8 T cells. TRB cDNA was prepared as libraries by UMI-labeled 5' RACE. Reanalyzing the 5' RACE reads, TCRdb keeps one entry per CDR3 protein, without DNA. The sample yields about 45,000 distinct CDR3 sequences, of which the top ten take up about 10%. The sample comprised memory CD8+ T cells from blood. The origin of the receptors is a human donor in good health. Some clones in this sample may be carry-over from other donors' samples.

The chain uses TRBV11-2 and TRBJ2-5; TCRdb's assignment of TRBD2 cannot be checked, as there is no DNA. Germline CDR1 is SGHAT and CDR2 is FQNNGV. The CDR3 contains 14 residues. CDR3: CASSFYMGEETQYF.

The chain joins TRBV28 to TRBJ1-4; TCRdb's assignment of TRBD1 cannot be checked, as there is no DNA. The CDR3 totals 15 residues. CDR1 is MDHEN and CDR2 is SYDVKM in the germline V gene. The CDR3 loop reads CASSSPGAANEKLFF.

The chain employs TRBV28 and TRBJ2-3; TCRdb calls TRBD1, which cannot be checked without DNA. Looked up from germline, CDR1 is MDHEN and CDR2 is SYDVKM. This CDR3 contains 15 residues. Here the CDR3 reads CASRISGGGTDTQYF.

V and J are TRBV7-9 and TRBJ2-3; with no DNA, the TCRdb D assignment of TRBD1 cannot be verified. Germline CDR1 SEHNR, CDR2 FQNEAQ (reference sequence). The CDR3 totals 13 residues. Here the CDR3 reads CAIIGGALDTQYF.

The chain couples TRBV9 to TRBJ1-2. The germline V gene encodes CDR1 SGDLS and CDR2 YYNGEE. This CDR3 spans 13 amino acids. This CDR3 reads CASSEGEIYGYTF.

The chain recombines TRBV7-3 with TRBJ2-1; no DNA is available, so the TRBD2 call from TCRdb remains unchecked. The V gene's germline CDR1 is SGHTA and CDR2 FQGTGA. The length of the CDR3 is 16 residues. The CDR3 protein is CASSLEASGGYNEQFF.

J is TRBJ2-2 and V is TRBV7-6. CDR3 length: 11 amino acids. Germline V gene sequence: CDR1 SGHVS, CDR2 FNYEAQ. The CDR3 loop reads CASSLSGELFF.

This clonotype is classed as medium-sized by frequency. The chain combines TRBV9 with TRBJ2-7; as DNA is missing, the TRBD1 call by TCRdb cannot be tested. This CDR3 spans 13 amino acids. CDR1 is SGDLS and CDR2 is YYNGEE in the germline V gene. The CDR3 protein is CASSDTGGYEQYF.

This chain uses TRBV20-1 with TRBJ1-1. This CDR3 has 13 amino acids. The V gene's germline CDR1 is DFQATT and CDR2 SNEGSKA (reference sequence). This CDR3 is CSAPLAKNTEAFF.

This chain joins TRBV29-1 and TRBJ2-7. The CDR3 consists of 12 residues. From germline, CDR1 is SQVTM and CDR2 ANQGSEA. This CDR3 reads CSVDVNAYEQYF.

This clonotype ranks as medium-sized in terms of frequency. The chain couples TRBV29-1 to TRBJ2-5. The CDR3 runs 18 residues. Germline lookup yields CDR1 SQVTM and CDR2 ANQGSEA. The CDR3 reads CSVEDPIRSAGLQETQYF.

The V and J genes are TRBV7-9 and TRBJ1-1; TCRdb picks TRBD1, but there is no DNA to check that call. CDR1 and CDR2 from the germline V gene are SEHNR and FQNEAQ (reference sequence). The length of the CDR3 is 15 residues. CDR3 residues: CASSPGVMGDTEAFF.

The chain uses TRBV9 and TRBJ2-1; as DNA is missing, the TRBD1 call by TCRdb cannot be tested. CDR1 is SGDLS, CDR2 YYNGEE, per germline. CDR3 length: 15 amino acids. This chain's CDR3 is CASSVSPGGADEQFF.

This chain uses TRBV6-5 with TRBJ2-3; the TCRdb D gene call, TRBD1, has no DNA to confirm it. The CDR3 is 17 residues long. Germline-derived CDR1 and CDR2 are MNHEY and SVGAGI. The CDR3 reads CASSYNHRIGATDTQYF.

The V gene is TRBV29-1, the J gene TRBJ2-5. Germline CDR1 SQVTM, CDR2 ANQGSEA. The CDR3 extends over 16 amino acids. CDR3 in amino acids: CSVELDEDVLSETQYF.

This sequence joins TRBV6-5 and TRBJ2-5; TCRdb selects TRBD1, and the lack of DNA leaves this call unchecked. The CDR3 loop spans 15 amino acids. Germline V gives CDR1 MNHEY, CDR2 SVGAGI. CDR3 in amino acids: CASSSGWRTYETQYF.

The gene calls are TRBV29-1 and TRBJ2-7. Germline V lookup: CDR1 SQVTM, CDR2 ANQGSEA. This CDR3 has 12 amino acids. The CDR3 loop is CSVAGNEYEQYF.

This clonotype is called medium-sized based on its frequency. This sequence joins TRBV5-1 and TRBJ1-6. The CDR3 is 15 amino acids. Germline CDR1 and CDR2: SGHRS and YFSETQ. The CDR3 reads CASSLEIDGDSPLHF.

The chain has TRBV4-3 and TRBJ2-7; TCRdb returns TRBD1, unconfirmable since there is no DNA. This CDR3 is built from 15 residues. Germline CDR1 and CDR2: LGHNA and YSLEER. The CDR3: CASSQDRVWFYEQYF.

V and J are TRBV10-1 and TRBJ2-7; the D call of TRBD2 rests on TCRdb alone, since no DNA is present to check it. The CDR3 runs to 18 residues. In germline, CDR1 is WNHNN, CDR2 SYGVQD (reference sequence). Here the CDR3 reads CASKSSGYSPKSSYEQYF.

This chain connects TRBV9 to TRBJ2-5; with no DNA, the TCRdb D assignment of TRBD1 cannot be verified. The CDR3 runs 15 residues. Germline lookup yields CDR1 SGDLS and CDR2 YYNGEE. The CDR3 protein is CASSVEDRGEETQYF.

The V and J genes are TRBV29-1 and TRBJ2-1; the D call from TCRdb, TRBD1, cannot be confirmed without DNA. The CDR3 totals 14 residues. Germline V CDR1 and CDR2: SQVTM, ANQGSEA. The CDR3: CSAAGGSSYNEQFF.

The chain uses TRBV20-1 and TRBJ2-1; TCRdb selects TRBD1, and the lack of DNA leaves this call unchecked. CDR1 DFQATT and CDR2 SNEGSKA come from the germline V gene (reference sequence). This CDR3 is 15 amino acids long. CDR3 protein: CSARDWAGGWDEQFF.

The CDR3 reads CSVPRTGLNNEQFF. V is TRBV29-1 and J is TRBJ2-1; TCRdb's D gene call, TRBD1, goes unchecked for lack of DNA. The germline V gene has CDR1 SQVTM and CDR2 ANQGSEA. The CDR3 length is 14 residues.

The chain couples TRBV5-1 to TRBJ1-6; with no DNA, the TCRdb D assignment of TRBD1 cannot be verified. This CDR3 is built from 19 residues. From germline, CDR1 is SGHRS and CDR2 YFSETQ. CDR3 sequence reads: CASSLALEGTAAGNSPLHF. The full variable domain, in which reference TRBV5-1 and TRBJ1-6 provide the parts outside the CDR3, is KAGVTQTPRYLIKTRGQQVTLSCSPISGHRSVSWYQQTPGQGLQFLFEYFSETQRNKGNFPGRFSGRQFSNSRSEMNVSTLELGDSALYLCASSLALEGTAAGNSPLHFGNGTRLTVT.

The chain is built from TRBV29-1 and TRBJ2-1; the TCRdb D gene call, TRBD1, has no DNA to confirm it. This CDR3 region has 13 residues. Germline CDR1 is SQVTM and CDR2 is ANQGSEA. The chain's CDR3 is CSANSGTDNEQFF.

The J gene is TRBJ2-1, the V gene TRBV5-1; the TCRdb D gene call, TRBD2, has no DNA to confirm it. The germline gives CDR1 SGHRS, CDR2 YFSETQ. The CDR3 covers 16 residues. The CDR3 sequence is CASSLVAGGPYNEQFF.

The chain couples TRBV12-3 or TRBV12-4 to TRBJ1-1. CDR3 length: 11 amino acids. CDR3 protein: CASREQSEAFF.